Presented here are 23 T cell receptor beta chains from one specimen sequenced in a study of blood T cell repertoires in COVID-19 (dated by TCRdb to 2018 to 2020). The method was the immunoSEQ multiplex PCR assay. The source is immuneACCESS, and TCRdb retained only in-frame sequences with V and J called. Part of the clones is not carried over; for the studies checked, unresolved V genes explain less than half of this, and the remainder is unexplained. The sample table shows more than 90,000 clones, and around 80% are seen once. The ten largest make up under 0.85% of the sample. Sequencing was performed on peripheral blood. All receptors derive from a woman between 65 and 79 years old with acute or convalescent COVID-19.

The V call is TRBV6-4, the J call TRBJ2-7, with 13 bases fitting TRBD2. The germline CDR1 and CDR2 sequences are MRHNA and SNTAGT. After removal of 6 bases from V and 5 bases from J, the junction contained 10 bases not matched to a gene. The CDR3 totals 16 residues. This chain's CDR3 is CASSLLAGGPGNEQYF. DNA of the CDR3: TGTGCCAGCAGCCTACTAGCGGGAGGGCCCGGTAACGAGCAGTACTTC.

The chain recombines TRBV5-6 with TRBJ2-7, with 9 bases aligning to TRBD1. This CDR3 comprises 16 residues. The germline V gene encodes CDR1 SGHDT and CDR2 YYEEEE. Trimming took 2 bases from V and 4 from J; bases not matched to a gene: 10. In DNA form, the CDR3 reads TGTGCCAGCAGCTTCTCCTTGGACAGGGGAATTTACGAGCAGTACTTC. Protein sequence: CASSFSLDRGIYEQYF.

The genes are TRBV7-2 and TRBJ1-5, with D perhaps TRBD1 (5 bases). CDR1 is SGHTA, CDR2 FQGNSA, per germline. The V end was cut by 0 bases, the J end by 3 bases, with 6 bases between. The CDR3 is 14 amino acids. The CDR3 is CASSLATANQPQHF. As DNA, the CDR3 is TGTGCCAGCAGCTTAGCGACAGCCAATCAGCCCCAGCATTTT. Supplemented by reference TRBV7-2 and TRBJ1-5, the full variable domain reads GAGVSQSPSNKVTEKGKDVELRCDPISGHTALYWYRQSLGQGLEFLIYFQGNSAPDKSGLPSDRFSAERTGGSVSTLTIQRTQQEDSAVYLCASSLATANQPQHFGDGTRLSIL.

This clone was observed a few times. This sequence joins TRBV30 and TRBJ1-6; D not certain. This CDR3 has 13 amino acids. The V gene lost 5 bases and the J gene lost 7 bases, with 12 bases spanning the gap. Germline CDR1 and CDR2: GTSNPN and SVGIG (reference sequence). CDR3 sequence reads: CAWAEDFNSPLHF. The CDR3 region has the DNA TGTGCCTGGGCCGAGGATTTCAATTCACCCCTCCACTTT.

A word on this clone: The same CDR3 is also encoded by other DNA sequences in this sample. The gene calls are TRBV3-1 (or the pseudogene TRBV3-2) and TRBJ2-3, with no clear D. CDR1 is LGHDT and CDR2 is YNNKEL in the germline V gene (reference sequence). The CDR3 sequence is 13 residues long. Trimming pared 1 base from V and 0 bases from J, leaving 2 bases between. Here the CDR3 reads CASSQASTDTQYF. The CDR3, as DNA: TGTGCCAGCAGCCAAGCGAGCACAGATACGCAGTATTTT.

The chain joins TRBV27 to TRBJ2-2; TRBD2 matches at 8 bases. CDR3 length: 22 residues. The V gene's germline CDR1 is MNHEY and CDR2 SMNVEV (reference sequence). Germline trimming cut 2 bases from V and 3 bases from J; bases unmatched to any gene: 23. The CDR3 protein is CASSLTDWGAGAGEFHTGELFF. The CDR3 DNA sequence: TGTGCCAGCAGTTTAACCGACTGGGGTGCGGGAGCGGGAGAATTCCACACCGGGGAGCTGTTTTTT.

This CDR3 reads CAIGRENEQYF. As DNA, the CDR3 is TGTGCCATCGGGAGGGAGAACGAGCAGTACTTC. V usage is TRBV10-3 and J usage is TRBJ2-7, with 7 bases that match TRBD2. The CDR3 is 11 residues long. Unmatched junction bases numbered 3, after V lost 8 bases and J lost 5 bases. The germline gives CDR1 ENHRY, CDR2 SYGVKD.

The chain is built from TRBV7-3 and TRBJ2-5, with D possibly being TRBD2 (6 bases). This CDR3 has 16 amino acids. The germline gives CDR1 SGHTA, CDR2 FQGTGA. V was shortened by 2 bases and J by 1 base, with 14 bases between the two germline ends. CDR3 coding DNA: TGTGCCAGCAGCTTAGCGGCGGCGCGGGGCCAAGAGACCCAGTACTTC. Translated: CASSLAAARGQETQYF.

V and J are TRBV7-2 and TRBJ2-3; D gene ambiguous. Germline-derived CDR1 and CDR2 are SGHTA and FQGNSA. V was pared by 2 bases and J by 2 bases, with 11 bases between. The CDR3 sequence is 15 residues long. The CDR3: CASSLTGAHTDTQYF. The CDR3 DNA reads TGTGCCAGCAGCTTAACTGGAGCTCACACAGATACGCAGTATTTT. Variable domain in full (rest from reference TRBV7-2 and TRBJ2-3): GAGVSQSPSNKVTEKGKDVELRCDPISGHTALYWYRQSLGQGLEFLIYFQGNSAPDKSGLPSDRFSAERTGGSVSTLTIQRTQQEDSAVYLCASSLTGAHTDTQYFGPGTRLTVL.

CDR3 coding DNA: TGTGCCAGCAGCCCCACCTACAATGAGCAGTTCTTC. Translation gives CASSPTYNEQFF. The genes are TRBV12-3 or TRBV12-4 and TRBJ2-1; D remains unclear. This CDR3 spans 12 amino acids. Trimming took 6 bases from V and 2 from J, leaving 5 bases between them.

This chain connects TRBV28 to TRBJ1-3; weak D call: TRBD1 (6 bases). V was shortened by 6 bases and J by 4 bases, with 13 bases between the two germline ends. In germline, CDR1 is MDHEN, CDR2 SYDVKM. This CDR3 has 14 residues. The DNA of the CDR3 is TGTGCCAGCAGGGACAGTGTCCGCGGAAACACCATATATTTT. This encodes CASRDSVRGNTIYF.

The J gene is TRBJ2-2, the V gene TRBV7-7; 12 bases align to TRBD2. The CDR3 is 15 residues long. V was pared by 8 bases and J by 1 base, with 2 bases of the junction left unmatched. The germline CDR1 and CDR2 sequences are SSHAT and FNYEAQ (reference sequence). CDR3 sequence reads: CASGLAGMNTGELFF. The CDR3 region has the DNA TGTGCCAGCGGACTAGCGGGAATGAACACCGGGGAGCTGTTTTTT.

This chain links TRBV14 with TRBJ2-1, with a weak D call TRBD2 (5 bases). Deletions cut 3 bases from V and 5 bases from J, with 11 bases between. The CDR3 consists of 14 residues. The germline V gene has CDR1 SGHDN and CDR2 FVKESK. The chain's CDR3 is CASSHGSGNNEQFF. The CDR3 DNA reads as TGTGCCAGCAGCCATGGCTCGGGGAACAATGAGCAGTTCTTC.

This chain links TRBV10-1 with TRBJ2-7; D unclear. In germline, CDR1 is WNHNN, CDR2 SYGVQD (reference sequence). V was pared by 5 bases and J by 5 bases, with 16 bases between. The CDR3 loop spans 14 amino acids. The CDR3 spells CASSSAVPLDEQYF. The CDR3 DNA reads TGCGCCAGCAGTTCGGCGGTCCCTCTCGACGAGCAGTACTTC.

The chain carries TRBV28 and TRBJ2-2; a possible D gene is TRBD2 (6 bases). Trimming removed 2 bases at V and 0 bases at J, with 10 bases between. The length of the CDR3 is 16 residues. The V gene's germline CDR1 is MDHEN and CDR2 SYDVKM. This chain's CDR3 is CASSLLSGANTGELFF. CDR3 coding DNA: TGTGCCAGCAGTTTACTTAGCGGTGCGAACACCGGGGAGCTGTTTTTT.

CDR3 in DNA: TGTGCCAGCACTACCGCCAGCGGGAGTATGATGGCCGGGGAGCTGTTTTTT. Translated: CASTTASGSMMAGELFF. J is TRBJ2-2 and V is TRBV7-2, with 8 nucleotides matching TRBD2. Germline CDR1 reads SGHTA; CDR2 reads FQGNSA. This CDR3 contains 17 residues. The J segment lost 6 bases and the V segment lost 7 bases, leaving 16 bases of the junction unmatched.

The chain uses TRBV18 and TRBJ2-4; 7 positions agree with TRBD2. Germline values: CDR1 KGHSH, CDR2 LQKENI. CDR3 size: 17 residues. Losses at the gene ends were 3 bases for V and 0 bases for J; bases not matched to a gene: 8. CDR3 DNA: TGTGCCAGCTCACCTGGGGAGGGGACCTTAGCCAAAAACATTCAGTACTTC. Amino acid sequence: CASSPGEGTLAKNIQYF.

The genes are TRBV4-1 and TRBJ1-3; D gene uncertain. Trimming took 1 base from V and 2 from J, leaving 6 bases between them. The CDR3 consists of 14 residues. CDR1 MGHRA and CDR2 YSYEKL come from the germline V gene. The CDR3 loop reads CASSQGSAGNTIYF. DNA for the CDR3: TGCGCCAGCAGCCAAGGGTCAGCTGGAAACACCATATATTTT.

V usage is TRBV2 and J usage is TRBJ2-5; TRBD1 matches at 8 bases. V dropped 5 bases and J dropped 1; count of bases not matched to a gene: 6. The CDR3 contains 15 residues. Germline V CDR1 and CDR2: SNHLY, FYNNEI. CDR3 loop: CASSPDRATQETQYF. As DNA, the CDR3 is TGTGCCAGCAGTCCGGACAGGGCCACCCAAGAGACCCAGTACTTC.

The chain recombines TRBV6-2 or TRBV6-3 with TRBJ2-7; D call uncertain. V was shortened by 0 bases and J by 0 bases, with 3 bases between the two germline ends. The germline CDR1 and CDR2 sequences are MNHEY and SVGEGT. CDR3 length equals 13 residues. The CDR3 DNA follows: TGTGCCAGCAGTTACTCCTACTCCTACGAGCAGTACTTC. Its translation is CASSYSYSYEQYF.

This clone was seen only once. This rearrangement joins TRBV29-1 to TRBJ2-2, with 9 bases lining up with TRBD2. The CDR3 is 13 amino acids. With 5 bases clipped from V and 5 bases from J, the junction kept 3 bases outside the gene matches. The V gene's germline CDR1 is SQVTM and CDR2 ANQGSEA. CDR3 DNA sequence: TGCAGCGTTATAGCGGGAGAAACCGGGGAGCTGTTTTTT. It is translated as CSVIAGETGELFF.

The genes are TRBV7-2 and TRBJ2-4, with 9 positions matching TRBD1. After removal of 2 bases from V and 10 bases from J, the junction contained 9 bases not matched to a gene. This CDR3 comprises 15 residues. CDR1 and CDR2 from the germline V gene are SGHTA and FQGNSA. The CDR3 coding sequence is TGTGCCAGCAGCTTACCCGGGACAGGGCGTTATATTCAGTACTTC. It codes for CASSLPGTGRYIQYF. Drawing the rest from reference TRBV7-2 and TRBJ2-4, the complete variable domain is GAGVSQSPSNKVTEKGKDVELRCDPISGHTALYWYRQSLGQGLEFLIYFQGNSAPDKSGLPSDRFSAERTGGSVSTLTIQRTQQEDSAVYLCASSLPGTGRYIQYFGAGTRLSVL.

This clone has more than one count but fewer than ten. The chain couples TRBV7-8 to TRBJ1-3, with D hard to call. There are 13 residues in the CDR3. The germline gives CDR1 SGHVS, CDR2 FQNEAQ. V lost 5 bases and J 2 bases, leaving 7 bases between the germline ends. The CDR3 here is CASSHSAGNTIYF. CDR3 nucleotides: TGTGCCAGCAGCCACTCCGCTGGAAACACCATATATTTT. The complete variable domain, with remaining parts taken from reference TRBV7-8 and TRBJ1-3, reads GAGVSQSPRYKVAKRGQDVALRCDPISGHVSLFWYQQALGQGPEFLTYFQNEAQLDKSGLPSDRFFAERPEGSVSTLKIQRTQQEDSAVYLCASSHSAGNTIYFGEGSWLTVV.